The 32 T cell receptor beta chains below come from one sample, sequenced in a study of breast tumors, draining lymph nodes, adjacent tissues. TCRdb passed the multiplex PCR reads through MiXCR, listing each CDR3 protein once. The profile shows fewer than 200,000 distinct CDR3 sequences, approximately 33% of them singletons. Axillary draining lymph nodes of breast cancer patients supplied the node samples. The sample taken for sequencing was axillary lymph node tissue. These receptors were obtained from a female donor with breast cancer. Some clones in this sample may be carry-over from other donors' samples.

In this sample, this clonotype turned up many times. This chain uses TRBV24-1 with TRBJ1-1; D might be TRBD1 (5 bases). V shed 7 bases and J shed 3 bases, with 20 bases lying between them. CDR3 size: 16 residues. Germline CDR1 and CDR2: KGHDR and SFDVKD. The CDR3 spells CATRASSGAADTEAFF. CDR3 DNA: TGTGCCACCAGGGCTTCGAGCGGGGCCGCGGACACTGAAGCTTTCTTT.

This clonotype was observed many times. The rearrangement joins TRBV13 to TRBJ1-2; D call uncertain. Germline V lookup: CDR1 PRHDT, CDR2 FYEKMQ (reference sequence). V lost 0 bases, J lost 7 bases, and 9 bases lay in between. The CDR3 contains 13 residues. The CDR3 sequence is CASSLGVGSGYTF. CDR3 nucleotides: TGTGCCAGCAGCTTAGGGGTTGGGAGTGGCTACACCTTC.

This clonotype was seen many times. The rearrangement uses TRBV7-3 and TRBJ2-2, with 9 bases lining up with TRBD2. V was pared by 6 bases and J by 4 bases, with 12 bases of the junction left unmatched. The CDR3 sequence is 17 residues long. Per germline, CDR1 SGHTA and CDR2 FQGTGA. In DNA, the CDR3 is TGTGCCAGCAGGCAAAACCTAGCGGGGCTCGGCACCGGGGAGCTGTTTTTT. Encoded protein: CASRQNLAGLGTGELFF.

About this clonotype itself: A much larger clone lies one base from this, so it may be a read error. V is TRBV13 and J is TRBJ2-7; 8 bases fit TRBD2. The CDR3 sequence is 16 residues long. CDR1 is PRHDT, CDR2 FYEKMQ, per germline (reference sequence). V dropped 5 bases and J dropped 7; count of bases not matched to a gene: 16. The CDR3 DNA follows: TGTGCCAGCAGCGGGTCCGGGACTAGTGGTCGGAGGGAGCAGTACTTC. Amino acid sequence: CASSGSGTSGRREQYF.

In this sample, this clonotype turned up a few times. The chain combines TRBV7-9 with TRBJ2-2; D ambiguous. V dropped 6 bases and J dropped 6 bases, with 8 bases sitting between them. The germline V gene has CDR1 SEHNR and CDR2 FQNEAQ (reference sequence). The CDR3 totals 12 residues. The chain's CDR3 is CASRRTSGELFF. The CDR3 region has the DNA TGTGCCAGCAGGAGGACGTCCGGGGAGCTGTTTTTT.

This chain uses TRBV19 with TRBJ2-6; 11 bases agree with TRBD1. J was trimmed by 4 bases and V by 9 bases; bases with no gene match: 17. Looked up from germline, CDR1 is LNHDA and CDR2 is SQIVND (reference sequence). This CDR3 is built from 19 residues. The CDR3 DNA reads TGTGCCAGCAGCTTAATGTTTGTGGACAGGGGGCAAGGGGCCAACGTCCTGACTTTC. This translates into CASSLMFVDRGQGANVLTF.

This clonotype was seen a few times. The chain joins TRBV4-2 to TRBJ1-2; tentatively, D is TRBD1 (5 bases). Germline assignment: CDR1 LGHNA and CDR2 YNFKEQ. CDR3 length equals 13 residues. V shed 3 bases and J shed 4 bases, with 9 bases lying between them. CDR3 in DNA: TGTGCCAGCAGCCAGGGGGACGCCTATGGCTACACCTTC. It yields the protein CASSQGDAYGYTF.

This clonotype has at least ten counts. The chain uses TRBV5-1 and TRBJ2-7; 9 nucleotides agree with TRBD1. CDR1 is SGHRS and CDR2 is YFSETQ in the germline V gene. V lost 3 bases, J lost 2 bases, and 6 bases stayed unmatched. CDR3 length: 15 residues. CDR3 protein: CASSWTGAAPYEQYF. The CDR3 region has the DNA TGCGCCAGCAGCTGGACAGGGGCCGCCCCCTACGAGCAGTACTTC.

This clonotype was counted ten times or more. The chain is built from TRBV12-3 or TRBV12-4 and TRBJ2-7, with D perhaps matching TRBD2 (6 bases). The CDR3 has 14 amino acids. Trimming cost V 5 bases and J 0 bases, with 11 bases left between them. Written as DNA, the CDR3 is TGTGCCAGCAGTCGACTAGGGAGCTCCTACGAGCAGTACTTC. Encoded protein: CASSRLGSSYEQYF.

This clonotype was detected a few times. This clone may be a read error of a much larger clone one base away. V gene TRBV7-9 combines with J gene TRBJ2-5; 10 nucleotides agree with TRBD2. Germline lookup yields CDR1 SEHNR and CDR2 FQNEAQ (reference sequence). There are 16 residues in the CDR3. J gave up 7 bases and V 5 bases, and 13 bases lay outside the gene matches. The CDR3 DNA sequence: TGTGCCAGCAGCCCCGCCGGGCTAGCGGGAGTAGGGACCCAGTACTTC. Amino acids: CASSPAGLAGVGTQYF. The full variable domain, in which reference TRBV7-9 and TRBJ2-5 provide the parts outside the CDR3, is DTGVSQNPRHKITKRGQNVTFRCDPISEHNRLYWYRQTLGQGPEFLTYFQNEAQLEKSRLLSDRFSAERPKGSFSTLEIQRTEQGDSAMYLCASSPAGLAGVGTQYFGPGTRLLVL.

With regard to this clonotype: A much larger clone lies one base from this, so it may be a read error. This chain connects TRBV3-1 to TRBJ2-7; a weak D match, TRBD2 (6 bases). CDR1 is LGHDT, CDR2 YNNKEL, per germline (reference sequence). V was trimmed by 0 bases and J by 6 bases, leaving 12 bases between them. This CDR3 is built from 14 residues. The CDR3 here is CASSQDTGRTEQYF. CDR3 DNA: TGTGCCAGCAGCCAAGACACTGGGAGGACCGAGCAGTACTTC.

This clonotype was found many times. The rearrangement uses TRBV5-6 and TRBJ1-2; TRBD1 is a possible D gene (5 bases). This CDR3 contains 14 residues. The V gene's germline CDR1 is SGHDT and CDR2 YYEEEE. Trimming shortened V by 6 bases and J by 6 bases, and 18 bases separated the two germline ends. This CDR3 reads CASITGQDYNGYTF. CDR3 nucleotide sequence: TGTGCCAGCATCACGGGGCAGGACTACAATGGCTACACCTTC.

This clonotype has a count of ten or more. The chain recombines TRBV5-6 with TRBJ1-2; D is undetermined. The V and J ends lost 1 base and 7 bases respectively, with 11 bases between them. Germline CDR1 SGHDT, CDR2 YYEEEE. The CDR3 has 13 residues. This CDR3 is CASSLQTRAGYTF. In DNA, the CDR3 is TGTGCCAGCAGCTTGCAGACCCGGGCTGGCTACACCTTC.

The rearrangement uses TRBV27 and TRBJ1-5, with D possibly TRBD1 on 6 matching bases. V was pared by 6 bases and J by 2 bases, with 14 bases between. The CDR3 totals 15 residues. Germline-derived CDR1 and CDR2 are MNHEY and SMNVEV (reference sequence). CDR3 protein: CASRGGGARNQPQHF. The CDR3 DNA sequence: TGTGCCAGCAGGGGGGGGGGGGCCCGCAATCAGCCCCAGCATTTT.

This rearrangement joins TRBV7-6 to TRBJ2-6; TRBD1 matches 8 bases. The CDR3 is 16 amino acids. Trimming at V came to 5 bases and at J to 4 bases, leaving 7 bases not matched to a gene. Germline CDR1 SGHVS, CDR2 FNYEAQ. The CDR3 sequence: CASSPLTGDGANVLTF. The CDR3 bases are TGTGCCAGCAGCCCGCTGACAGGGGACGGGGCCAACGTCCTGACTTTC.

The chain links TRBV12-3 or TRBV12-4 to TRBJ2-1; D is perhaps TRBD1 (9 bases). The CDR3 covers 15 residues. V was pared by 6 bases and J by 5 bases, with 17 bases between. The CDR3 loop is CASSYRGREDNEQFF. The CDR3 DNA is TGTGCCAGCAGCTACAGGGGGCGGGAGGACAATGAGCAGTTCTTC.

On this clonotype: This clone may be a read error of a much larger clone one base away. This sequence joins TRBV4-3 and TRBJ2-1; D not certain. The CDR3 runs 14 residues. Germline V lookup: CDR1 LGHNA, CDR2 YSLEER. The V and J ends lost 4 bases and 8 bases respectively, with 15 bases between them. CDR3: CASSRDGVAHEQFF. The CDR3 nucleotides are TGCGCCAGCAGCCGAGATGGGGTAGCCCATGAGCAGTTCTTC.

This clonotype has ten or more counts. V and J are TRBV4-1 and TRBJ2-7; D uncertain. The CDR3 is 13 amino acids. V lost 1 base, J lost 7 bases, and 11 bases lay in between. Germline V gene sequence: CDR1 MGHRA, CDR2 YSYEKL. Here the CDR3 DNA reads TGCGCCAGCAGCCAAGTAGCCTCGGCGGAGCAGTACTTC. As protein: CASSQVASAEQYF.

In this sample, this clonotype turned up many times. The genes are TRBV3-1 and TRBJ2-1; 9 bases agree with TRBD2. The CDR3 spans 15 residues. From germline, CDR1 is LGHDT and CDR2 YNNKEL (reference sequence). V lost 3 bases and J lost 7; bases outside the gene matches: 7. The CDR3 here is CASSQPSGVGNEQFF. The CDR3 nucleotides read TGTGCCAGCAGCCAGCCTAGCGGGGTGGGGAATGAGCAGTTCTTC.

This clonotype was detected ten times or more. CDR3 in DNA: TGTGCCAGCAACGAGGGGAGCTCCTACAATGAGCAGTTCTTC. The encoded protein is CASNEGSSYNEQFF. The rearrangement links TRBV5-8 to TRBJ2-1, with D perhaps matching TRBD1 or TRBD2 (5 bases each). The CDR3 runs 14 residues. The germline V gene encodes CDR1 SGHTS and CDR2 YDEGEE. The ends were cut back, 6 bases at V and 0 bases at J, with 10 bases in the middle.

In its sample, this clonotype was seen a few times. A much more abundant neighbour one base away suggests this may be a read error. This chain joins TRBV5-4 and TRBJ2-2, with D maybe TRBD1 (6 bases). This CDR3 spans 16 amino acids. Per germline, CDR1 SGHNT and CDR2 YYREEE (reference sequence). Trimming removed 3 bases at V and 7 bases at J, with 19 bases between. This CDR3 reads CASSSLDSLRGGELFF. In DNA, the CDR3 is TGTGCCAGCAGCTCCCTGGACTCCCTCAGGGGCGGGGAGCTGTTTTTT.

The J gene is TRBJ2-5, the V gene TRBV27; TRBD1 matches 7 bases. Germline V gene data show CDR1 as MNHEY and CDR2 as SMNVEV (reference sequence). This CDR3 is built from 13 residues. V was clipped by 7 bases and J by 4 bases; unmatched bases: 6. The DNA for the CDR3 is TGTGCCAGCAAGAAAAACAGGGGAGAGACCCAGTACTTC. This translates into CASKKNRGETQYF.

This clonotype was seen at least ten times. The V and J genes are TRBV6-2 or TRBV6-3 and TRBJ1-6, with D uncertain. V dropped 5 bases and J dropped 12 bases, with 17 bases sitting between them. The CDR3 runs 14 residues. From germline, CDR1 is MNHEY and CDR2 SVGEGT. The CDR3 DNA sequence: TGTGCCAGCAGTCGAGACGCGGCTGCCGAACCCCTCCACTTT. Protein: CASSRDAAAEPLHF.

This clonotype was seen many times. V and J are TRBV13 and TRBJ2-7; D perhaps matches TRBD2 (5 bases). CDR1 and CDR2 from the germline V gene are PRHDT and FYEKMQ (reference sequence). V lost 3 bases, J lost 1 base, and 19 bases lay in between. The CDR3 loop spans 17 amino acids. DNA of the CDR3: TGTGCCAGCAGCTTTATCCCCCCGGCGGGCGAATCCTACGAGCAGTACTTC. As protein: CASSFIPPAGESYEQYF. The full variable domain, rest sourced from reference TRBV13 and TRBJ2-7, is AAGVIQSPRHLIKEKRETATLKCYPIPRHDTVYWYQQGPGQDPQFLISFYEKMQSDKGSIPDRFSAQQFSDYHSELNMSSLELGDSALYFCASSFIPPAGESYEQYFGPGTRLTVT.

This clonotype was seen repeatedly, ten times or more. The J gene is TRBJ2-1, the V gene TRBV6-1; D is undetermined. V shed 2 bases and J shed 3 bases, with 14 bases lying between them. The CDR3 consists of 16 residues. The V gene's germline CDR1 is MNHNS and CDR2 SASEGT. The CDR3 here is CASSELEATGYNEQFF. CDR3 bases: TGTGCCAGCAGTGAACTCGAAGCGACTGGCTACAATGAGCAGTTCTTC.

This clonotype was counted ten times or more. CDR3 loop: CASSLTAATNYGYTF. The CDR3 region has the DNA TGTGCCAGCAGTCTAACGGCAGCAACTAACTATGGCTACACCTTC. The chain links TRBV27 to TRBJ1-2; no definite D call. The length of the CDR3 is 15 residues. Trimming took off 5 bases at V and 0 bases at J, with 13 bases between the two ends. CDR1 and CDR2 from the germline V gene are MNHEY and SMNVEV (reference sequence).

V is TRBV7-9 and J is TRBJ1-2, with D maybe TRBD1 (6 bases). The CDR3 has 13 amino acids. Trimming removed 5 bases at V and 5 bases at J, with 12 bases between. CDR1 SEHNR and CDR2 FQNEAQ come from the germline V gene (reference sequence). The CDR3 sequence: CASSPRTAYGYTF. The CDR3 nucleotides read TGTGCCAGCAGCCCCCGGACAGCTTATGGCTACACCTTC.

There are many counts of this clonotype. This sequence joins TRBV7-9 and TRBJ2-1, with 7 bases aligning to TRBD1. The CDR3 runs to 14 residues. CDR1 is SEHNR and CDR2 is FQNEAQ in the germline V gene (reference sequence). V was clipped by 6 bases and J by 1 base; unmatched bases: 3. CDR3 sequence: CASRQGRSYNEQFF. The CDR3 DNA reads TGTGCCAGCAGACAGGGGAGATCCTACAATGAGCAGTTCTTC.

This clonotype was picked up many times. The chain couples TRBV9 to TRBJ2-7, with D possibly being TRBD1 or TRBD2 (5 bases each). V lost 1 base and J lost 1, with 9 bases in between. The CDR3 has 14 residues. The germline gives CDR1 SGDLS, CDR2 YYNGEE. The CDR3, as DNA: TGTGCCAGCAGCGTAAGTGGGGGTTCCTACGAGCAGTACTTC. Protein: CASSVSGGSYEQYF.

A word on this clonotype: Possible read error: a much larger clone is one base away. This likely comes from a read error, as the CDR3 has no conserved phenylalanine or tryptophan at its end. This chain uses TRBV19 with TRBJ2-5; 7 bases agree with TRBD1. The CDR3 consists of 16 residues. Germline lookup yields CDR1 LNHDA and CDR2 SQIVND (reference sequence). CDR3 coding DNA: TGTGCCAGTAGTACCCCACGACAGGGAAGCAGGGAGATCCAGTACTCC. The encoded protein is CASSTPRQGSREIQYS.

The V and J genes are TRBV20-1 and TRBJ2-5; TRBD2 is a possible D gene (6 bases). V was trimmed by 4 bases and J by 4 bases, leaving 16 bases between them. Germline CDR1 is DFQATT and CDR2 is SNEGSKA (reference sequence). This CDR3 is 14 amino acids long. CDR3 bases: TGCAGTGCTAAAGGAAATGCGGGACTAGAGACCCAGTACTTC. It codes for CSAKGNAGLETQYF.

Worth noting for this clonotype: The junction does not match germline at one end; this may be a read error. The chain joins TRBV24-1 to TRBJ2-1; 15 positions agree with TRBD2. The CDR3 spans 16 residues. The germline gives CDR1 KGHDR, CDR2 SFDVKD. CDR3 sequence reads: CATSSGLAGGYSEQFF. The CDR3 DNA sequence: TGTGCCACCAGTTCCGGACTAGCGGGGGGGTACAGTGAGCAGTTCTTC.